This is a list of T cell receptor beta chains from one sample in a study of identifying expanded T cells in peripheral blood. Assay: immunoSEQ multiplex PCR; the TCRdb copy retains only in-frame clones and omits some. In the table there are tens of thousands of clones, more than 70% of which are singletons. Sequenced sample: blood. The receptors stem from a person aged 18 to 75 in good health. Both conserved end residues are part of each CDR3. A D gene is named only where the DNA matches it firmly. Expanded clones get a size class; other rows say once, few or many, or leave the size out.

TRBJ2-7 - TRBV7-2 - TGTGCCAGCAGCTTCAGGGCAACTGCCTACGAGCAGTACTTC CASSFRATAYEQYF
TRBJ2-7 - TRBV5-5 TRBD2 TGTGCCAGCAGCGGGCGCGGGGGCTCCTACGAGCAGTACTTC CASSGRGGSYEQYF
TRBJ2-1 - TRBV4-1 TRBD1 TGCGCCAGCAGCCTCCAGACAGGGGGGGATGAGCAGTTCTTC CASSLQTGGDEQFF
TRBJ2-3 once TRBV7-6 - TGTGCCAGCAGCCTAGGGGACCGTGCAGATACGCAGTATTTT CASSLGDRADTQYF
TRBJ2-1 once TRBV7-2 - TGTGCCAGCAGCTCCTGGGCCGGCAATGAGCAGTTCTTC CASSSWAGNEQFF
TRBJ1-6 - TRBV5-6 - TGTGCCAGCAGCTTGCCGGCAGGGGTGAACTATAATTCACCCCTCCACTTT CASSLPAGVNYNSPLHF
TRBJ2-1 - TRBV7-9 - TGTGCCAGCAGCCCGGGGGTGGATCTGAATGAGCAGTTCTTC CASSPGVDLNEQFF
TRBJ1-3 - TRBV4-3 - TGCGCCAGCAGCCATACATGGGAGGCTGGAAACACCATATATTTT CASSHTWEAGNTIYF
TRBJ2-2 - TRBV5-1 - TGCGCCAGCAGCGTGAACACCGGGGAGCTGTTTTTT CASSVNTGELFF
TRBJ2-7 - TRBV6-6 - TGTGCCAGCAGTTACGCCCTGGGGCCGTCCTACGAGCAGTACTTC CASSYALGPSYEQYF
TRBJ1-4 - TRBV4-2 TRBD1 TGTGCCAGCAGCCAAGTGGTTGGACAGGGGTATGAAAAACTGTTTTTT CASSQVVGQGYEKLFF
TRBJ2-2 - TRBV6-1 - TGTGCCAGCAGTGACTGGACGGAACGGCCGAACACCGGGGAGCTGTTTTTT CASSDWTERPNTGELFF
TRBJ2-7 - TRBV28 TRBD1 TGTGCCAGCAAGGACAGGGGGTTTACCTACGAGCAGTACTTC CASKDRGFTYEQYF
TRBJ2-2 - TRBV5-5 - TGTGCCAGCAGCTCCGGGACAAAGAACACCGGGGAGCTGTTTTTT CASSSGTKNTGELFF
TRBJ1-1 - TRBV6-6 TRBD1 TGTGCCAGCAGTCCCCGGACAGGGAGGTCGTCTGAAGCTTTCTTT CASSPRTGRSSEAFF
TRBJ1-5 - TRBV28 TRBD1 TGTGCCAGCAGTTTGGGGACAGGGGGCAATCAGCCCCAGCATTTT CASSLGTGGNQPQHF
TRBJ1-3 - TRBV4-2 - TGTGCCAGCAGCCCTTACTGGACGGAGAGCTCTGGAAACACCATATATTTT CASSPYWTESSGNTIYF
TRBJ2-1 few TRBV18 - TGTGCCAGCTCACCCGATACCTCCCCGGGGGTATTGGGTGAGCAGTTCTTC CASSPDTSPGVLGEQFF
TRBJ2-5 - TRBV5-6 - TGTGCCAGCAGCCCACGACAGGTCGGCCTCGAGACCCAGTACTTC CASSPRQVGLETQYF
TRBJ2-2 - TRBV4-1 - TGCGCCAGCAGCCAAGGACAGAACACCGGGGAGCTGTTTTTT CASSQGQNTGELFF
TRBJ1-1 - TRBV2 - TGTGCCAGCAGTGGACAGGTCAACACTGAAGCTTTCTTT CASSGQVNTEAFF
TRBJ2-6 - TRBV5-4 - TGTGCCAGCAGCTTTGGACAGAGCTCTGGGGCCAACGTCCTGACTTTC CASSFGQSSGANVLTF
TRBJ2-1 - TRBV12-5 TRBD1 TGTGCTAGTGCCTCGGGACAGAGCTCCTACAATGAGCAGTTCTTC CASASGQSSYNEQFF
TRBJ2-2 - TRBV19 - TGTGCCAGTAGTCCAGGACAGCTGAACACCGGGGAGCTGTTTTTT CASSPGQLNTGELFF
TRBJ1-4 few TRBV4-2 - TGTGCCAGCAGCCAAGCGGGACATAATGAAAAACTGTTTTTT CASSQAGHNEKLFF
TRBJ1-1 - TRBV5-1 - TGCGCCAGCAGCGCCCAGGGTGGGTCTGAAGCTTTCTTT CASSAQGGSEAFF
TRBJ1-3 - TRBV5-1 - TGCGCCAGCAGCTTTTCTAGGCCCGAAAGCCCTGGAAACACCATATATTTT CASSFSRPESPGNTIYF